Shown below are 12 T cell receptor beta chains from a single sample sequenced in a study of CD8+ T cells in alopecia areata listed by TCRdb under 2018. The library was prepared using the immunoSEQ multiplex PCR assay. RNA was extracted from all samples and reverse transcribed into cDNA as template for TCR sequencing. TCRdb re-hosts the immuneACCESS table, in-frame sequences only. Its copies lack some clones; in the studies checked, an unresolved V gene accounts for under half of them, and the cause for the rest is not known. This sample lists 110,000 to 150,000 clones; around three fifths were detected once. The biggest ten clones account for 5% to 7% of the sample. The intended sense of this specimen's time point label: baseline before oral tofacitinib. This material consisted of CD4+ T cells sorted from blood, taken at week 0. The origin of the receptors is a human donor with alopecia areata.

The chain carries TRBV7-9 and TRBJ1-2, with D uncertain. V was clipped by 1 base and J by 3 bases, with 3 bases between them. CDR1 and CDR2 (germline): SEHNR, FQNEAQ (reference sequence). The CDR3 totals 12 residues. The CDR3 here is CASSLVDYGYTF. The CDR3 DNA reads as TGTGCCAGCAGCTTAGTTGACTATGGCTACACCTTC.

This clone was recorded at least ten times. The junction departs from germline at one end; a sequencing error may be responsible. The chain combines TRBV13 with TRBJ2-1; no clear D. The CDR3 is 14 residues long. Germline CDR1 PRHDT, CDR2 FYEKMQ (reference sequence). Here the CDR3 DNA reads TGTGCCAGCAGCTTAAAACCCACTTCCAGTGAGCGGTTCTTC. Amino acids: CASSLKPTSSERFF.

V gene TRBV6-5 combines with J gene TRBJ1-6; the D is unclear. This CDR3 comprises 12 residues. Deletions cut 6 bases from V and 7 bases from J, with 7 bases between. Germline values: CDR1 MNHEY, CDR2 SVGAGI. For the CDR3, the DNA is TGTGCCAGCAGCCGGCGGAATTCACCCCTCCACTTT. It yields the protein CASSRRNSPLHF.

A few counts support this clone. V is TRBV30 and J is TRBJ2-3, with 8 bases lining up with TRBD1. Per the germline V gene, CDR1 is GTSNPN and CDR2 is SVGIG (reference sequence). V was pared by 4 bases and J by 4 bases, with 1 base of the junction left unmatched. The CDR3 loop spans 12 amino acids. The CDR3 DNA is TGTGCCTGGACGACAGGGGCAGATACGCAGTATTTT. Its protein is CAWTTGADTQYF.

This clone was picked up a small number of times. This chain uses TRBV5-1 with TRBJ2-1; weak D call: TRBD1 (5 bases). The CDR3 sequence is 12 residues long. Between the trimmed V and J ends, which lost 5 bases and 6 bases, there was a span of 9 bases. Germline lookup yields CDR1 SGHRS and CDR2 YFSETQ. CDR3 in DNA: TGCGCCAGCAGTATGCAGGGCAATGAGCAGTTCTTC. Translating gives CASSMQGNEQFF. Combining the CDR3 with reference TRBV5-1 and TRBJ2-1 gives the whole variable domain KAGVTQTPRYLIKTRGQQVTLSCSPISGHRSVSWYQQTPGQGLQFLFEYFSETQRNKGNFPGRFSGRQFSNSRSEMNVSTLELGDSALYLCASSMQGNEQFFGPGTRLTVL.

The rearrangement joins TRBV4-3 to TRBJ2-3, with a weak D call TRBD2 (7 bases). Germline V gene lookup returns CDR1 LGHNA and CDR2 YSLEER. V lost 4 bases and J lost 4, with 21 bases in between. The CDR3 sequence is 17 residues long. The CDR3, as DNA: TGCGCCAGCAGCCGGTCGATCGCGGGGGCCCGAGCAGATACGCAGTATTTT. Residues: CASSRSIAGARADTQYF.

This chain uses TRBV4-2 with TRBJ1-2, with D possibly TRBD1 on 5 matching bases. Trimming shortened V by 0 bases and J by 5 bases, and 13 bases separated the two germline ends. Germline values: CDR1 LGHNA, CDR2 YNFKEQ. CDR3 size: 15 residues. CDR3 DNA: TGTGCCAGCAGCCAAGAAGACCAGGGAACGTATGGCTACACCTTC. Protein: CASSQEDQGTYGYTF.

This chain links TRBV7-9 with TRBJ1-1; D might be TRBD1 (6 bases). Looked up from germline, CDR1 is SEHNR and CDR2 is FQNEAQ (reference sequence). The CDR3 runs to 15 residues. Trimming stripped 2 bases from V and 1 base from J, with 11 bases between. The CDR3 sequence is CASSLTGAGNTEAFF. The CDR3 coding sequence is TGTGCCAGCAGCTTAACGGGGGCGGGGAACACTGAAGCTTTCTTT.

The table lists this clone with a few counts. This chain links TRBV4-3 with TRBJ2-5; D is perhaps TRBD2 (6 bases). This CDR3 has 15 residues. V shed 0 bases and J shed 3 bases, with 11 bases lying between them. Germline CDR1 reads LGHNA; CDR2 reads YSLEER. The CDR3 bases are TGCGCCAGCAGCCAAGATCTGGGGGGTAAAGAGACCCAGTACTTC. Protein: CASSQDLGGKETQYF.

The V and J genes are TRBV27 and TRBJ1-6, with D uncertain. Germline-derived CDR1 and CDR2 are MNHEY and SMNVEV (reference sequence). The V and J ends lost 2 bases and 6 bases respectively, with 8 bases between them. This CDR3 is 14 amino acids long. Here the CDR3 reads CASSLRTGNSPLHF. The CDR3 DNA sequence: TGTGCCAGCAGTTTAAGGACGGGTAATTCACCCCTCCACTTT.

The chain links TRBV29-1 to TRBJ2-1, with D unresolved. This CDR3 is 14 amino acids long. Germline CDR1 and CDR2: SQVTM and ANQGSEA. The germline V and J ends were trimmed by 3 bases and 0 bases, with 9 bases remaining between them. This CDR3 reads CSVDEWSSYNEQFF. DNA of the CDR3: TGCAGCGTTGACGAGTGGAGCTCCTACAATGAGCAGTTCTTC.

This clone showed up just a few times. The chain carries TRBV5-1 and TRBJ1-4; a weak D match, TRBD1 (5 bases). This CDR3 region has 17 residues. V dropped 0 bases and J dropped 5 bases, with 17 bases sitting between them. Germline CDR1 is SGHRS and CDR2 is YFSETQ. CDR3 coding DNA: TGCGCCAGCAGCTTGGGTACCGACAGCTATCCCAATGAAAAACTGTTTTTT. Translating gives CASSLGTDSYPNEKLFF.